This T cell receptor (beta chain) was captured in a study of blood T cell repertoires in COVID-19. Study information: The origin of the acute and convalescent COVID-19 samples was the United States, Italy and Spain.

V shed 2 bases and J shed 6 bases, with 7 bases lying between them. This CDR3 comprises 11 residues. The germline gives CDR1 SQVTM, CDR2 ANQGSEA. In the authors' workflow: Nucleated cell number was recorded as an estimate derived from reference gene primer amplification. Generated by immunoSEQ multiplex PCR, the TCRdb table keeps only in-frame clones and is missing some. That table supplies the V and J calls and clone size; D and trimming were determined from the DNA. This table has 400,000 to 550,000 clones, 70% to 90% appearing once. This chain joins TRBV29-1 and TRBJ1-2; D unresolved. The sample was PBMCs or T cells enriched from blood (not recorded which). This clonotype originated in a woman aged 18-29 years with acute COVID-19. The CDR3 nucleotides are TGCAGCGTTGAATCGCGGGATGGCTACACCTTC. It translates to CSVESRDGYTF.